These T cell receptor beta chains were read from a single sample in a study of blood T cell repertoires in COVID-19. Sequencing used immunoSEQ multiplex PCR; TCRdb keeps in-frame clones, though not all of them. Of under 95,000 clones in the sample, approximately 85% are singletons; the top ten hold around a tenth. Material: peripheral blood. The receptor source for this set is a man aged 50 or older with COVID-19, enrolled during active disease. Each CDR3 is given with its conserved first and last residue. The D gene is left open where the match is weak. The listing skips clone size in some rows; elsewhere it reads once, few, many or a size class.

TRBV9	TRBD2	NA	TRBJ2-5	TGTGCCAGCAGCGTAGGGCTCGGGAGGGTTCTAGCGGGAACAGAGACCCAGTACTTC	CASSVGLGRVLAGTETQYF
TRBV7-2	TRBD2	once	TRBJ2-7	TGTGCCAGCAGCTTGATGGGAGGGCCGCTCTACGAGCAGTACTTC	CASSLMGGPLYEQYF
TRBV24-1	TRBD2	NA	TRBJ2-5	TGTGCCACCAGTAAGGGAGCGGGAGGGGGGCAAGAGACCCAGTACTTC	CATSKGAGGGQETQYF
TRBV6-5	TRBD1	NA	TRBJ2-7	TGTGCCAGCATTTATAGGACAGGCATGGAGCAGTACTTC	CASIYRTGMEQYF
TRBV29-1	NA	NA	TRBJ1-2	TGCAGCGTTGAAACAGGCCGCTATGGCTACACCTTC	CSVETGRYGYTF
TRBV2	TRBD1	few	TRBJ1-2	TGTGCCAGCAGTACCAGACCCACAGGGGGCGCACAGACGGGCTACACCTTC	CASSTRPTGGAQTGYTF
TRBV7-3	NA	NA	TRBJ2-2	TGTGCCAGCAGCTCCTCCGGCACCGGGGAGCTGTTTTTT	CASSSSGTGELFF
TRBV7-9	TRBD1	few	TRBJ1-1	TGTGCCAGCAGCCTAGACAGGGGATACACTGAAGCTTTCTTT	CASSLDRGYTEAFF
TRBV13	TRBD2	NA	TRBJ2-1	TGTGCCAGCAGCTTCGGACGCAGGCGGGAGTACAATGAGCAGTTCTTC	CASSFGRRREYNEQFF
TRBV7-9	NA	NA	TRBJ1-1	TGTGCCAGCAGCTTACTAGACACTGAAGCTTTCTTT	CASSLLDTEAFF
TRBV7-9	NA	NA	TRBJ1-5	TGTGCCAGCAGTCGTCCAGGGAGCAATCAGCCCCAGCATTTT	CASSRPGSNQPQHF
TRBV5-4	TRBD1	NA	TRBJ1-1	TGTGCCAGCAGTCGACAGGGGTCGAACACTGAAGCTTTCTTT	CASSRQGSNTEAFF
TRBV7-2	NA	NA	TRBJ2-1	TGTGCCAGCAGCTCGGGGAGTGAGCAGTTCTTC	CASSSGSEQFF
TRBV7-4	NA	NA	TRBJ1-3	TGTGCCAGCAGCTTCGGTATGGTCTCTGGAAACACCATATATTTT	CASSFGMVSGNTIYF
TRBV29-1	TRBD2	NA	TRBJ2-2	TGCAGCGGGGAGGGCTCGGGAACCGGGGAGCTGTTTTTT	CSGEGSGTGELFF
TRBV27	TRBD2	NA	TRBJ2-2	TGTGCCAGCAGTCAACCAGCGGGAGTGAACACCGGGGAGCTGTTTTTT	CASSQPAGVNTGELFF
TRBV7-6	TRBD2	NA	TRBJ2-5	TGTGCCAGCAGCTTAGAGTTGGCGGGAGAAGAGACCCAGTACTTC	CASSLELAGEETQYF
TRBV2	NA	once	TRBJ1-4	TGTGCCAGCAGTGTTGAGCCTACTGAGGAAAAACTGTTTTTT	CASSVEPTEEKLFF
TRBV9	NA	NA	TRBJ2-6	TGTGCCAGCAGCGTAGATGGCGGATACTCTGGGGCCAACGTCCTGACTTTC	CASSVDGGYSGANVLTF
TRBV24-1	NA	once	TRBJ2-1	TGTGCCACCAGTGCCTCACTAAACGACAATGAGCAGTTCTTC	CATSASLNDNEQFF